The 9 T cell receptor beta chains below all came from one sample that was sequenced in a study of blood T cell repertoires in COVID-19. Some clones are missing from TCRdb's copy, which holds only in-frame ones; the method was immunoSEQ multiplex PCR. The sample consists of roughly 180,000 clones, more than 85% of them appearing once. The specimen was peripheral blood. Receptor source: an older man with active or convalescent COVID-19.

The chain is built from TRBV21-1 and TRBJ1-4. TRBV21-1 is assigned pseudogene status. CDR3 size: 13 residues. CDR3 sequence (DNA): TGTGCCAGCAGCAAAGGTCAGATAGCAAAACTGTTTTTT. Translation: CASSKGQIAKLFF.

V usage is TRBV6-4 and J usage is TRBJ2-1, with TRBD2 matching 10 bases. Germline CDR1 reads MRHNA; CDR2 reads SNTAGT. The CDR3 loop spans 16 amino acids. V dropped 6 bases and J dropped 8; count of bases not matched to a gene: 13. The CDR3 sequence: CASSPLSSGGWDEQFF. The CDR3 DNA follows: TGTGCCAGCAGCCCTCTATCTAGCGGGGGCTGGGATGAGCAGTTCTTC.

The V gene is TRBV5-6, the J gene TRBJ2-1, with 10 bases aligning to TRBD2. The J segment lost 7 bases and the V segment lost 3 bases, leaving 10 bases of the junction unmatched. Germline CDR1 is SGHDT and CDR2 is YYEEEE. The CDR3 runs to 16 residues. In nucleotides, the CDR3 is TGTGCCAGCAGCTCCCCCGGACTAGCGGACAAAAATGAGCAGTTCTTC. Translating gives CASSSPGLADKNEQFF.

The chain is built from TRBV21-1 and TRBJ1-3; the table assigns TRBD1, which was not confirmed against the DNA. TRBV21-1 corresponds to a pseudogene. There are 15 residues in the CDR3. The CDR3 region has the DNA TGTGCCAGCAGGGAAGGGACAGGGCGGCCAAACACCATATATTTT. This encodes CASREGTGRPNTIYF.

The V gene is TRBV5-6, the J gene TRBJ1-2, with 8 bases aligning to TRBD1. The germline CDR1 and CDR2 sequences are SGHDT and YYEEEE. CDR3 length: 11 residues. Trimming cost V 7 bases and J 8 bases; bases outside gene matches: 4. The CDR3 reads CASARGLGYTF. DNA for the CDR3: TGTGCCAGCGCCAGGGGGCTGGGCTACACCTTC.

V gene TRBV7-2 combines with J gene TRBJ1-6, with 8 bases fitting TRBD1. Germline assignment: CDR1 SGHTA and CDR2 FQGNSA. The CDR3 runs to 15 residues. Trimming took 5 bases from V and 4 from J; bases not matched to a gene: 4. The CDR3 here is CASSETGAYNSPLHF. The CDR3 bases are TGTGCCAGCAGCGAGACAGGGGCTTATAATTCACCCCTCCACTTT.

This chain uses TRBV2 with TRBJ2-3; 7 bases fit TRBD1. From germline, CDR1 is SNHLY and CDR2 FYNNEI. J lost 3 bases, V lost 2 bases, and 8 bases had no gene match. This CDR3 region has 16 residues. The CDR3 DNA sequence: TGTGCCAGCAGTGAAAAGGGGGACAGCCGGACAGATACGCAGTATTTT. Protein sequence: CASSEKGDSRTDTQYF.

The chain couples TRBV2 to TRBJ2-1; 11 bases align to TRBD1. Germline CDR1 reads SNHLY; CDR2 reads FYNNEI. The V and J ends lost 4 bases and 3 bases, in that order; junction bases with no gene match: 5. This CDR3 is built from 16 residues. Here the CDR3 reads CASSAFGTGGYNEQFF. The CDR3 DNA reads TGTGCCAGCAGTGCTTTTGGGACAGGGGGCTACAATGAGCAGTTCTTC.

The CDR3, as DNA: TGTGCCAGCAGTGATTTCATTGAGCAGTTCTTC. The encoded protein is CASSDFIEQFF. The chain employs TRBV6-1 and TRBJ2-1; D gene unclear. The CDR3 contains 11 residues. Germline V gene sequence: CDR1 MNHNS, CDR2 SASEGT. Trimming shortened V by 3 bases and J by 9 bases, and 6 bases separated the two germline ends.